What follows are 30 T cell receptor beta chains derived from one specimen sequenced in a study of blood T cells in healthy people across ages. PCR was performed a second time for 7 to 11 cycles using a sample-barcoded 5' primer and a J-beta primer mix. TCRdb re-derived calls from the 5' RACE reads in MiXCR, one entry per CDR3 protein. The table records about 1.6 million distinct CDR3 sequences, roughly 32% of them present only once. Sequencing was done on a sample of blood. The receptors were gathered from a woman aged 25 to 39 in good health.

This clonotype was recorded many times. The gene calls are TRBV7-9 and TRBJ2-3; 10 positions agree with TRBD1. Germline CDR1 is SEHNR and CDR2 is FQNEAQ (reference sequence). The CDR3 loop spans 17 amino acids. The junction had 5 bases not matched to a gene; V was cut back by 2 bases and J by 0 bases. The CDR3 DNA reads TGTGCCAGCAGCTTACCGCCGGGACAGGGGAGCACAGATACGCAGTATTTT. This gives the protein CASSLPPGQGSTDTQYF.

Worth noting for this clonotype: A read error may account for a junction end that differs from germline. The rearrangement joins TRBV5-1 to TRBJ2-1; unclear D gene. The CDR3 length is 16 residues. CDR1 is SGHRS, CDR2 YFSETQ, per germline. This CDR3 reads CASSLEGSRSHNEQFF. DNA for the CDR3: TGCGCCAGCAGCTTGGAGGGTTCCCGCTCCCACAATGAGCAGTTCTTC.

On this clonotype itself: One end of the junction does not line up with germline, which may come from a read error. J is TRBJ2-1 and V is TRBV6-1; 14 positions agree with TRBD2. Germline values: CDR1 MNHNS, CDR2 SASEGT. The CDR3 totals 19 residues. CDR3 nucleotides: TGTGCCAGCCGTGAATCCGGGACTAGCGGGAGTAAGGGCTACAATGAGCAGTTCTTC. Its protein is CASRESGTSGSKGYNEQFF.

The V call is TRBV5-1, the J call TRBJ2-1, with 13 bases lining up with TRBD2. The trim removed 3 bases at V and 5 bases at J, leaving 5 bases unmatched. Germline-derived CDR1 and CDR2 are SGHRS and YFSETQ. The CDR3 loop spans 16 amino acids. CDR3 loop: CASSSGGLAGDNEQFF. In DNA form, the CDR3 reads TGCGCCAGCAGCTCGGGTGGACTAGCGGGAGACAATGAGCAGTTCTTC.

Concerning this clonotype itself: With a much larger clone just one base away, this may be a read error. V usage is TRBV7-3 and J usage is TRBJ2-1, with 10 nucleotides matching TRBD2. Germline CDR1 and CDR2: SGHTA and FQGTGA. This CDR3 contains 15 residues. CDR3 DNA sequence: TGTGCCAGCAGCTTAAGCCTAGCGGGGGTCAATGGGCAGTTCTTC. It is translated as CASSLSLAGVNGQFF.

This chain connects TRBV7-6 to TRBJ2-1, with TRBD2 matching 11 bases. This CDR3 comprises 17 residues. V gave up 1 base and J gave up 6 bases; unmatched junction bases: 8. Germline V gives CDR1 SGHVS, CDR2 FNYEAQ. The CDR3 bases are TGTGCCAGCAGCTTAGATAGTTTAGCGGGGGGGCGCAATGAGCAGTTCTTC. Encoded protein: CASSLDSLAGGRNEQFF.

The gene calls are TRBV7-8 and TRBJ2-7; perhaps TRBD1 as D (5 bases). The V end lost 2 bases, the J end lost 2 bases, and 10 bases lay between the germline ends. From germline, CDR1 is SGHVS and CDR2 FQNEAQ. The CDR3 runs to 14 residues. As DNA, the CDR3 is TGTGCCAGCAGCTTAAGGGAACAGGCCTACGAGCAGTACTTC. It codes for CASSLREQAYEQYF.

The V and J genes are TRBV27 and TRBJ2-2, with D possibly being TRBD2 (7 bases). Germline V CDR1 and CDR2: MNHEY, SMNVEV (reference sequence). CDR3 length: 13 amino acids. With 8 bases removed from V and 4 bases from J, the gap between germline ends came to 11 bases. The CDR3 reads CASGGAPTGELFF. CDR3 sequence (DNA): TGTGCCAGCGGGGGGGCCCCCACCGGGGAGCTGTTTTTT.

J is TRBJ2-7 and V is TRBV4-2; perhaps TRBD2 as D (5 bases). This CDR3 has 15 amino acids. Germline assignment: CDR1 LGHNA and CDR2 YNFKEQ. Trimming cost V 3 bases and J 3 bases, with 15 bases left between them. CDR3 amino acids: CASSQSGKRIYEQYF. DNA of the CDR3: TGTGCCAGCAGCCAGTCTGGGAAGCGGATCTACGAGCAGTACTTC.

The rearrangement uses TRBV12-3 or TRBV12-4 and TRBJ2-3; D gene ambiguous. The CDR3 runs to 13 residues. V was clipped by 8 bases and J by 0 bases, with 9 bases between them. CDR3 region: CASWAPSTDTQYF. The CDR3 DNA is TGTGCCAGCTGGGCGCCGAGCACAGATACGCAGTATTTT.

The chain recombines TRBV12-3 or TRBV12-4 with TRBJ1-5; D remains unclear. CDR3 size: 13 residues. The germline V and J ends were trimmed by 5 bases and 5 bases, with 10 bases remaining between them. CDR3 sequence reads: CASSRSYDQPQHF. The CDR3, as DNA: TGTGCCAGCAGTCGCTCGTACGATCAGCCCCAGCATTTT.

The rearrangement links TRBV6-5 to TRBJ2-1; 9 bases fit TRBD2. From germline, CDR1 is MNHEY and CDR2 SVGAGI. V was clipped by 6 bases and J by 2 bases; unmatched bases: 5. The CDR3 contains 15 residues. For the CDR3, the DNA is TGTGCCAGCAGAAAATTAGCGGGGGCCTACAATGAGCAGTTCTTC. Encoded protein: CASRKLAGAYNEQFF.

This clonotype came up a few times. Sequence at one end of the junction differs from germline and may be a read error. This chain connects TRBV5-1 to TRBJ2-5, with 7 bases aligning to TRBD1. The CDR3 totals 14 residues. Germline V CDR1 and CDR2: SGHRS, YFSETQ. The CDR3 nucleotides are TGTGCCAGCAGTTTACAGGGGCAAGGCGAGACCCAGTACTTC. The encoded protein is CASSLQGQGETQYF.

This clonotype was seen only a few times. The V gene is TRBV30, the J gene TRBJ2-7; D is unresolved. CDR1 and CDR2 (germline): GTSNPN, SVGIG (reference sequence). Trimming cost V 5 bases and J 3 bases, with 11 bases left between them. This CDR3 contains 12 residues. DNA of the CDR3: TGTGCCTGGTCTCTAGGGTTCTACGAGCAGTACTTC. It codes for CAWSLGFYEQYF.

Remarks on this clonotype: This could be a read error, since a much larger clone is one nucleotide away. This chain joins TRBV29-1 and TRBJ1-1; possibly TRBD1 for D (5 bases). Germline loops: CDR1 SQVTM, CDR2 ANQGSEA. This CDR3 is built from 14 residues. CDR3 coding DNA: TGCGGCGTCGCTCTAGGGGCCATGAACACTGAAGCTTTCTTT. Protein product: CGVALGAMNTEAFF.

The genes are TRBV7-3 and TRBJ2-3; 12 nucleotides line up with TRBD2. Per germline, CDR1 SGHTA and CDR2 FQGTGA. Germline trimming cut 5 bases from V and 2 bases from J; bases unmatched to any gene: 5. The CDR3 contains 16 residues. Here the CDR3 reads CASSPLAGGNTDTQYF. In nucleotides, the CDR3 is TGTGCCAGCAGCCCACTAGCGGGGGGCAACACAGATACGCAGTATTTT.

This chain uses TRBV30 with TRBJ2-1, with 10 positions matching TRBD1. The CDR3 length is 16 residues. Germline values: CDR1 GTSNPN, CDR2 SVGIG (reference sequence). J lost 4 bases, V lost 0 bases, and 6 bases had no gene match. DNA for the CDR3: TGTGCCTGGAGTGTATCCGGGACAGGGGAATACAATGAGCAGTTCTTC. Protein sequence: CAWSVSGTGEYNEQFF.

The chain carries TRBV2 and TRBJ1-2; 7 nucleotides align to TRBD1. The J segment lost 2 bases and the V segment lost 7 bases, leaving 4 bases of the junction unmatched. Germline CDR1 reads SNHLY; CDR2 reads FYNNEI. The CDR3 has 13 residues. For the CDR3, the DNA is TGTGCCAGCAATGGACAGGACAACTATGGCTACACCTTC. Residues: CASNGQDNYGYTF.

This clonotype was observed a handful of times. The rearrangement links TRBV20-1 to TRBJ1-5; D uncertain. Germline CDR1 and CDR2: DFQATT and SNEGSKA (reference sequence). With 1 base removed from V and 6 bases from J, the gap between germline ends came to 7 bases. There are 12 residues in the CDR3. For the CDR3, the DNA is TGCAGTGCTAGAGGAAAGGGTCAGCCCCAGCATTTT. This codes for CSARGKGQPQHF.

Comment on this clonotype: At one end the junction does not follow the germline gene, possibly because of a read error. Here the CDR3 reads CAISPGTSQVTQYF. The CDR3 DNA reads TGTGCCATCAGCCCCGGGACTAGCCAAGTGACCCAGTACTTC. V gene TRBV10-3 combines with J gene TRBJ2-5; 9 nucleotides align to TRBD2. The CDR3 has 14 amino acids. The germline gives CDR1 ENHRY, CDR2 SYGVKD.

This clonotype was found a few times. The rearrangement uses TRBV20-1 and TRBJ1-5; 10 bases fit TRBD1. The CDR3 runs 15 residues. V lost 3 bases to trimming and J lost 3 bases; unmatched junction nucleotides: 5. Germline CDR1 DFQATT, CDR2 SNEGSKA (reference sequence). In DNA, the CDR3 is TGCAGTGCTAGTGGGGACAGGGGATTCAATCAGCCCCAGCATTTT. Its protein is CSASGDRGFNQPQHF.

The chain has TRBV7-9 and TRBJ2-7; D uncertain. The DNA end is more similar to TRBJ2-5, so the J call may be wrong. Germline CDR1 is SEHNR and CDR2 is FQNEAQ (reference sequence). The CDR3 extends over 15 amino acids. The DNA for the CDR3 is TGTGCCAGCAGCCAAAGTTACACCCTGAAGGAGACCCAGTACTTC. It translates to CASSQSYTLKETQYF.

A remark on this clonotype: A much larger clone lies a single base off, so this may be a read error. The V call is TRBV20-1, the J call TRBJ2-4; possibly TRBD1 or TRBD2 for D (6 bases each). Judging by the DNA end, TRBJ2-7 fits better; the J call may be wrong. Looked up from germline, CDR1 is DFQATT and CDR2 is SNEGSKA (reference sequence). The CDR3 consists of 13 residues. The CDR3 loop reads CSTRGDPDVEQYF. The CDR3, as DNA: TGCAGTACTAGGGGGGACCCCGATGTCGAGCAGTACTTC.

This clonotype was detected a few times. The chain carries TRBV4-1 and TRBJ2-5, with D hard to call. Per the germline V gene, CDR1 is MGHRA and CDR2 is YSYEKL. V was pared by 1 base and J by 8 bases, with 11 bases between. This CDR3 region has 13 residues. In nucleotides, the CDR3 is TGCGCCAGCAGCCAAGTTCTTGGGAACACCCAGTACTTC. Its translation: CASSQVLGNTQYF.

In regard to this clonotype: A read error may explain this, as a much larger clone is one base away. This chain joins TRBV20-1 and TRBJ2-3, with 10 bases aligning to TRBD2. Germline V CDR1 and CDR2: DFQATT, SNEGSKA (reference sequence). After removal of 6 bases from V and 5 bases from J, the junction contained 14 bases not matched to a gene. The CDR3 sequence is 16 residues long. The CDR3 loop is CSAPTTLAGAIDTQYF. In DNA form, the CDR3 reads TGCAGTGCCCCGACAACCCTAGCGGGGGCGATAGATACGCAGTATTTT.

The chain recombines TRBV5-6 with TRBJ1-2; D possibly corresponds to TRBD1 (5 bases). Germline V gene data show CDR1 as SGHDT and CDR2 as YYEEEE. Trimming removed 4 bases from V and 2 bases from J, with 21 bases in between. CDR3 length: 17 residues. CDR3 sequence: CASSTGTETEINYGYTF. The CDR3 nucleotides read TGTGCCAGCAGCACCGGGACGGAGACGGAAATAAACTATGGCTACACCTTC.

V gene TRBV20-1 combines with J gene TRBJ2-7; D is perhaps TRBD1 (7 bases). The last part of the DNA fits TRBJ2-5 better; the J call may be wrong. The CDR3 totals 17 residues. Germline V gene lookup returns CDR1 DFQATT and CDR2 SNEGSKA (reference sequence). The chain's CDR3 is CSARDLRGVTGSETQYF. Here the CDR3 DNA reads TGCAGTGCTAGAGATCTGAGGGGGGTGACAGGGAGCGAGACCCAGTACTTC.

The CDR3 coding sequence is TGCGCCAGCAGCTCAGGACATGGCGAGCAGTACTTC. It codes for CASSSGHGEQYF. The V and J genes are TRBV5-1 and TRBJ2-7; a weak D match, TRBD1 (5 bases). The CDR3 contains 12 residues. Germline CDR1 SGHRS, CDR2 YFSETQ. The ends were cut back, 3 bases at V and 6 bases at J, with 10 bases in the middle.

In its sample, this clonotype was seen many times. J is TRBJ2-5 and V is TRBV20-1; D might be TRBD1 (5 bases). Germline V gene lookup returns CDR1 DFQATT and CDR2 SNEGSKA (reference sequence). The CDR3 length is 14 residues. Trimming took 0 bases from V and 4 from J, leaving 12 bases between them. This CDR3 reads CSARDILQGETQYF. DNA of the CDR3: TGCAGTGCTAGAGATATTTTGCAGGGAGAGACCCAGTACTTC.

This chain joins TRBV6-1 and TRBJ2-1, with D hard to call. This CDR3 has 13 residues. Trimming took off 8 bases at V and 2 bases at J, with 10 bases between the two ends. Germline CDR1 reads MNHNS; CDR2 reads SASEGT. The CDR3 nucleotides are TGTGCCAGCGTCGACGGACCCTACAATGAGCAGTTCTTC. Translating gives CASVDGPYNEQFF.